These T cell receptor beta chains were read from a single sample in a study of long-term antiretroviral therapy in people with HIV. Measured with immunoSEQ multiplex PCR; TCRdb has only the in-frame clones, and not every one. This sample has just under 30,000 clones; 75% to 90% occur once, and the top ten carry roughly 7%. This specimen consisted of unsorted PBMCs, obtained around 5 years before starting antiretroviral therapy. Receptors originate from a man in his fifties with HIV. CDR3s include the opening cysteine and the closing phenylalanine or tryptophan. Fields, in order: V gene, D gene, J gene, clone size, CDR3 DNA, CDR3 protein. D genes are given only for firm matches. Part of the rows lack a size; the others show once, few, many or a class for expanded clones.

TRBV9	.	TRBJ1-2	once	TGTGCCAGCAGCGTAGACGTCAGGTTGAGTGGCTACACCTTC	CASSVDVRLSGYTF
TRBV5-6	.	TRBJ1-2	.	TGTGCCAGCAGCTTGTCTTCCGGGGGCTACACCTTC	CASSLSSGGYTF
TRBV29-1	.	TRBJ2-6	once	TGCAGCGTTGCAAGTCTTGCGGCCAACGTCCTGACTTTC	CSVASLAANVLTF
TRBV6-1	.	TRBJ1-3	.	TGTGCCAGCATTCGGGGATCTGGAAACACCATATATTTT	CASIRGSGNTIYF
TRBV7-9	.	TRBJ2-1	.	TGTGCCAGCACCGCAGGGGTCCCCTACAATGAGCAGTTCTTC	CASTAGVPYNEQFF
TRBV5-1	TRBD1	TRBJ2-7	.	TGCGCCAGCAGCTCACGACAGGGGGCTACCTACGAGCAGTACTTC	CASSSRQGATYEQYF
TRBV21-1	.	TRBJ2-1	.	TGTGCCAGCAGCTCTACTAGTCTCAATGAGCAGTTCTTC	CASSSTSLNEQFF
TRBV21-1	.	TRBJ1-6	.	TGTGCCAGCAGGGGGACACGTGAGAATTCACCCCTCCACTTT	CASRGTRENSPLHF
TRBV9	.	TRBJ2-1	.	TGTGCCAGCAGCGTAATGGGGGACGAATACAATGAGCAGTTCTTC	CASSVMGDEYNEQFF
TRBV7-3	.	TRBJ2-3	.	TGTGCCAGCCGCCGAGAGGGGACGACTCGAGATACGCAGTATTTT	CASRREGTTRDTQYF
TRBV5-4	.	TRBJ2-1	.	TGTGCCAGCAGCCAGTCAACGAGCTCCTACAATGAGCAGTTCTTC	CASSQSTSSYNEQFF
TRBV30	.	TRBJ2-6	.	TGTGCCTGGAGAGGTGAAGACTCTGGGGCCAACGTCCTGACTTTC	CAWRGEDSGANVLTF
TRBV19	.	TRBJ1-5	.	TGTGCCAGTACCACCTATAGCAATCAGCCCCAGCATTTT	CASTTYSNQPQHF
TRBV7-9	.	TRBJ2-1	.	TGTGCCAGCAGCTTAAACAAGGGCCAGAGCTCCTACAATGAGCAGTTCTTC	CASSLNKGQSSYNEQFF
TRBV30	.	TRBJ1-3	.	TGTGCCTGGAGTGGGGGATCTGGAAACACCATATATTTT	CAWSGGSGNTIYF
TRBV15	TRBD1	TRBJ1-2	.	TGTGCCACCAGCAGAGTCAGGACAGGGGGCGACTATGGCTACACCTTC	CATSRVRTGGDYGYTF
TRBV6-1	TRBD1	TRBJ1-5	.	TGTGCCAGCAGTGGTAGGACAGGGGGCTACGAGCCCCAGCATTTT	CASSGRTGGYEPQHF
TRBV2	TRBD1	TRBJ1-5	.	TGTGCCAGCAGTGAAACCGGGACAGGGGTTGGTCAGCCCCAGCATTTT	CASSETGTGVGQPQHF
TRBV14	.	TRBJ1-3	.	TGTGCCAGCAGCCAATTCACAGCACGGGCTCAAGGAAACACCATATATTTT	CASSQFTARAQGNTIYF
TRBV27	TRBD2	TRBJ2-3	.	TGTGCCAGCAGTTTCGGGACTAGCGGGCCAGATACGCAGTATTTT	CASSFGTSGPDTQYF
TRBV19	.	TRBJ1-5	.	TGTGCCAGTAGGGTAATGAGCAGGGTGGATCAGCCCCAGCATTTT	CASRVMSRVDQPQHF